This T cell receptor beta chain came from a study of T cells in Graves' hyperthyroidism and ophthalmopathy. Study-level background: Blood from the periphery was taken at initial diagnosis, before any treatment.

If no ophthalmopathy progression occurred within 18 months, Graves' hyperthyroidism was stable. Patients with uncontrolled infections, other autoimmune diseases, pregnancy or lactation were excluded. Looked up from germline, CDR1 is MNHNS and CDR2 is SASEGT. Trimming cost V 6 bases and J 0 bases, with 15 bases left between them. This CDR3 is 17 amino acids long. This clonotype showed up just a few times. Its antigen is undetermined. Template material for amplifying TCR beta CDR3 regions consisted of RNA transcripts. First-round RT-PCR with HTBI primers amplified the TCR CDR3 region. MiXCR, applied by TCRdb to the multiplex PCR reads, yields one record per CDR3 protein. The sample records more than 300,000 distinct CDR3 sequences, roughly 14% being singletons. General study results and limits: Most expanded thyroid clonotypes above 0.001 also appeared in blood.

The sequenced material came from blood. The V call is TRBV6-1, the J call TRBJ2-6; no clear D gene. The receptor was derived from a woman aged 60 to 75 with Graves' hyperthyroidism. The CDR3 spells CASRRSHLSSGANVLTF. The CDR3 DNA sequence: TGTGCCAGCAGGAGGTCACACTTGAGCTCTGGGGCCAACGTCCTGACTTTC.